A single sample gave rise to the 8 T cell receptor beta chains below, sequenced in a study of blood T cells in healthy people across ages. With a J-beta primer mix and a sample-barcoded 5' primer, a second PCR ran about 7 to 12 cycles. TCRdb re-derived calls from the 5' RACE reads in MiXCR, one entry per CDR3 protein. The table shows about 970,000 distinct CDR3 sequences, with roughly 51% occurring only once. The sample was blood. The receptors were sampled from a woman aged 55-70 years in good health.

There are a few counts of this clonotype. The chain carries TRBV4-1 and TRBJ1-6; D uncertain. The V gene lost 3 bases and the J gene lost 9 bases, with 3 bases spanning the gap. Germline V gene data show CDR1 as MGHRA and CDR2 as YSYEKL. The CDR3 sequence is 11 residues long. The CDR3 sequence is CASSHFSPLHF. The CDR3 nucleotides are TGCGCCAGCAGCCACTTTTCACCCCTCCACTTT.

This clonotype was observed many times. This sequence joins TRBV20-1 and TRBJ2-7; tentative D call: TRBD2 (6 bases). The CDR3 contains 15 residues. The germline gives CDR1 DFQATT, CDR2 SNEGSKA (reference sequence). V gave up 0 bases and J gave up 3 bases, with 15 bases separating them. CDR3 loop: CSARDGGGLVYEQYF. CDR3 DNA sequence: TGCAGTGCTAGAGATGGTGGGGGGTTAGTCTACGAGCAGTACTTC.

The chain uses TRBV5-1 and TRBJ2-1; D unclear. Trimming removed 0 bases at V and 7 bases at J, with 23 bases between. CDR1 is SGHRS, CDR2 YFSETQ, per germline. This CDR3 comprises 18 residues. The CDR3 spells CASSLGPSAATVRNEQFF. The CDR3 bases are TGCGCCAGCAGCTTGGGGCCAAGCGCAGCTACCGTCCGAAATGAGCAGTTCTTC.

This clonotype was seen a few times. The rearrangement joins TRBV5-4 to TRBJ2-7; 8 bases are shared with TRBD1. Germline V lookup: CDR1 SGHNT, CDR2 YYREEE (reference sequence). Trimming at V came to 7 bases and at J to 7 bases, leaving 10 bases not matched to a gene. This CDR3 comprises 13 residues. The CDR3, as DNA: TGTGCCAGCTGGGACAGGTTTAGAGAGGAGCAGTACTTC. It specifies CASWDRFREEQYF.

Only a few counts were recorded for this clonotype. The J gene is TRBJ2-7, the V gene TRBV5-1; a possible D gene is TRBD1 (6 bases). The germline CDR1 and CDR2 sequences are SGHRS and YFSETQ. V lost 5 bases and J lost 5, with 14 bases in between. The CDR3 has 13 residues. CDR3 protein: CASRFGGGDEQYF. In nucleotides, the CDR3 is TGCGCCAGCAGATTTGGGGGCGGCGACGAGCAGTACTTC.

The chain recombines TRBV20-1 with TRBJ2-1; D possibly corresponds to TRBD2 (5 bases). The length of the CDR3 is 16 residues. The germline V and J ends were trimmed by 3 bases and 0 bases, with 15 bases remaining between them. From germline, CDR1 is DFQATT and CDR2 SNEGSKA (reference sequence). The CDR3 sequence is CSARVSLEVSYNEQFF. In nucleotides, the CDR3 is TGCAGTGCTAGGGTTTCGTTGGAGGTCTCCTACAATGAGCAGTTCTTC.

This chain joins TRBV29-1 and TRBJ1-5; D not resolved. The V end lost 6 bases, the J end lost 6 bases, and 15 bases lay between the germline ends. Germline V gene lookup returns CDR1 SQVTM and CDR2 ANQGSEA. The CDR3 has 13 amino acids. In DNA form, the CDR3 reads TGCAGCGTAGGGAAGGGAGAAGGTCAGCCCCAGCATTTT. Its translation: CSVGKGEGQPQHF.

The chain is built from TRBV11-3 and TRBJ2-1; D perhaps matches TRBD2 (6 bases). The germline V and J ends were trimmed by 5 bases and 8 bases, with 19 bases remaining between them. From germline, CDR1 is SGHNT and CDR2 YENEEA. The CDR3 consists of 15 residues. CDR3 bases: TGTGCCAGCAGCCCGCGGCCTTCTTGGGGGGATGAGCAGTTCTTC. Translation gives CASSPRPSWGDEQFF. Complete variable domain (other parts from reference TRBV11-3 and TRBJ2-1): EAGVVQSPRYKIIEKKQPVAFWCNPISGHNTLYWYLQNLGQGPELLIRYENEEAVDDSQLPKDRFSAERLKGVDSTLKIQPAELGDSAVYLCASSPRPSWGDEQFFGPGTRLTVL.